Below, one T cell receptor (beta chain) is given with its context. This sample is part of a study of T-cell reconstitution after alpha-beta-depleted transplantation in children. A TCRbeta library incorporating unique molecular identifiers was prepared. In TCRdb, the PCR reads were re-called with MiXCR into one record per CDR3 protein. The sample lists 250,000 to 300,000 distinct CDR3 sequences; around 10% were seen once. Sequenced here: PBMCs, sampled before TCRalphabeta/CD19-depleted stem cell transplant. The source of this sequence is a boy under three years old with acute myeloid leukemia, due to receive a stem cell transplant.

DNA for the CDR3: TGTGCCAGCAGCCCTGGACTTCCCTACGAGCAGTACTTC. Protein sequence: CASSPGLPYEQYF. The V and J genes are TRBV11-2 and TRBJ2-7, with D possibly TRBD2 on 5 matching bases. The CDR3 contains 13 residues. Looked up from germline, CDR1 is SGHAT and CDR2 is FQNNGV. V lost 5 bases and J 2 bases, leaving 10 bases between the germline ends.